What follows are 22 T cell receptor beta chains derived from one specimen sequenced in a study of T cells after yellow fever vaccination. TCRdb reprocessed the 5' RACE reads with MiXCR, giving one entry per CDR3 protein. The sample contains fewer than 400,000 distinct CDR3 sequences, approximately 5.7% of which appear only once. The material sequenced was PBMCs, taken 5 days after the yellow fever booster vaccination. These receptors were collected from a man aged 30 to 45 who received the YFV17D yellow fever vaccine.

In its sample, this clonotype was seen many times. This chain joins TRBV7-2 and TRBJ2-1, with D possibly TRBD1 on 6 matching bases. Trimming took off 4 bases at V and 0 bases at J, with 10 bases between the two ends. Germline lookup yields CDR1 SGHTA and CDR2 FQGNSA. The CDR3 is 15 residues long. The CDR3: CASSSSQGSYNEQFF. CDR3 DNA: TGTGCCAGCAGCTCCTCACAGGGCTCCTACAATGAGCAGTTCTTC.

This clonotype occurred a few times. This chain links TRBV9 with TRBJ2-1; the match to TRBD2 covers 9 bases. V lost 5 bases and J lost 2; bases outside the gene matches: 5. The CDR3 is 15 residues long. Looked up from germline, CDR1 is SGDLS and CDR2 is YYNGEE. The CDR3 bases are TGTGCCAGCAGAGCGGGAGGTCTTCCCTACAATGAGCAGTTCTTC. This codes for CASRAGGLPYNEQFF.

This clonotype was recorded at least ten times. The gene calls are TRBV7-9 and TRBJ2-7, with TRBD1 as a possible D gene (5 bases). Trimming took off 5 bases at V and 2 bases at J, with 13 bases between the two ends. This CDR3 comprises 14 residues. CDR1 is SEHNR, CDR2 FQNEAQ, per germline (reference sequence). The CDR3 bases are TGTGCCAGCAGCAGTACAGGAGCTGCCTACGAGCAGTACTTC. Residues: CASSSTGAAYEQYF.

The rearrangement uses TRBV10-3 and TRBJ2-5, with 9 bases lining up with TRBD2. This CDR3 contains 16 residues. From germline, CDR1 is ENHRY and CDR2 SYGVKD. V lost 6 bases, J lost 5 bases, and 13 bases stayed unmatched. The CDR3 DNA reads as TGTGCCATCAGCGTGGAGGGTAGCGGGAGAGGTGAGACCCAGTACTTC. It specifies CAISVEGSGRGETQYF.

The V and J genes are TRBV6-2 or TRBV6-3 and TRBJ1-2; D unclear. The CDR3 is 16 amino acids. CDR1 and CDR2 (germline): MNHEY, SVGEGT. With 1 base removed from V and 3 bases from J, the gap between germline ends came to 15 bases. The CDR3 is CASSYYPRTEHYGYTF. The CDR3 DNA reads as TGTGCCAGCAGTTACTACCCCAGGACGGAACACTATGGCTACACCTTC.

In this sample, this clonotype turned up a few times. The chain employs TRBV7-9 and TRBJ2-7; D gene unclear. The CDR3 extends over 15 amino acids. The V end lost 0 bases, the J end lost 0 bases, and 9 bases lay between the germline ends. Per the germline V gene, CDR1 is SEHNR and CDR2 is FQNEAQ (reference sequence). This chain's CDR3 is CASSLAAGISYEQYF. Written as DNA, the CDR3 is TGTGCCAGCAGCTTAGCTGCAGGAATCTCCTACGAGCAGTACTTC. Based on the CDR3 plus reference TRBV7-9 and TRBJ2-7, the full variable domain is DTGVSQNPRHKITKRGQNVTFRCDPISEHNRLYWYRQTLGQGPEFLTYFQNEAQLEKSRLLSDRFSAERPKGSFSTLEIQRTEQGDSAMYLCASSLAAGISYEQYFGPGTRLTVT.

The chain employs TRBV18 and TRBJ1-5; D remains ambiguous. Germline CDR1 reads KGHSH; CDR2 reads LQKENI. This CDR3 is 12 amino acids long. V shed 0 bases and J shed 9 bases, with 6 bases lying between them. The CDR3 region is CASSPPARPQHF. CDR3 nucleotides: TGTGCCAGCTCACCACCAGCTCGGCCCCAGCATTTT.

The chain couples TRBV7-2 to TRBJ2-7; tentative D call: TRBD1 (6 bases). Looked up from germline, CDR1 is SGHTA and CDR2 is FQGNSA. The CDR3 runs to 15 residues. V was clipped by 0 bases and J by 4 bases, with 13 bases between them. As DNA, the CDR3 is TGTGCCAGCAGCTTAGCTGTCGGGACATCATACGAGCAGTACTTC. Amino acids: CASSLAVGTSYEQYF.

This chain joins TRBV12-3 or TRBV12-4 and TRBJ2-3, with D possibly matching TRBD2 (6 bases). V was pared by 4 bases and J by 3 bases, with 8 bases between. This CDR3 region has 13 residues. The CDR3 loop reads CASSSGETDTQYF. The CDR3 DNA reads TGTGCCAGCAGTTCGGGGGAAACAGATACGCAGTATTTT.

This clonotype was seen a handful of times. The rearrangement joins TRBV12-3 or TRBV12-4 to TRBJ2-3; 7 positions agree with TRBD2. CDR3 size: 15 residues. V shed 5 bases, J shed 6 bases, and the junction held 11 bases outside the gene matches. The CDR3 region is CASSTGGISEDTQYF. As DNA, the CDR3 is TGTGCCAGCAGTACCGGGGGGATATCGGAGGATACGCAGTATTTT.

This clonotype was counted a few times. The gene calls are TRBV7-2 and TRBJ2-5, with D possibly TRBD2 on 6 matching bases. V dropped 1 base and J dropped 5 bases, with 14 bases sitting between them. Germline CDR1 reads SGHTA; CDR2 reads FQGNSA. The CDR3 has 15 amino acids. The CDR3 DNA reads TGTGCCAGCAGCTTAGTTCGGGGGAACTTGGAGACCCAGTACTTC. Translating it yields CASSLVRGNLETQYF. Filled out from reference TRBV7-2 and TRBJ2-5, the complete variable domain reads GAGVSQSPSNKVTEKGKDVELRCDPISGHTALYWYRQSLGQGLEFLIYFQGNSAPDKSGLPSDRFSAERTGGSVSTLTIQRTQQEDSAVYLCASSLVRGNLETQYFGPGTRLLVL.

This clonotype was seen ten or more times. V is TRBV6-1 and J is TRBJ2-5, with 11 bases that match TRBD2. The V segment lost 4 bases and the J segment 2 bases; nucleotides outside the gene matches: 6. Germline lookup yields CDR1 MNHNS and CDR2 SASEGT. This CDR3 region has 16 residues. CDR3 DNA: TGTGCCAGCAGTGGGGGTTTAGCGGGAGGGCAAGAGACCCAGTACTTC. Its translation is CASSGGLAGGQETQYF.

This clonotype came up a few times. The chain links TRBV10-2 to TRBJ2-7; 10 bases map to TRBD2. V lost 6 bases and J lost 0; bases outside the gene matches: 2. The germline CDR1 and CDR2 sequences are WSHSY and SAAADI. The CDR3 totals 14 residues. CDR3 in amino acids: CASRAGGDSYEQYF. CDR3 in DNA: TGCGCCAGCAGAGCGGGAGGGGACTCCTACGAGCAGTACTTC.

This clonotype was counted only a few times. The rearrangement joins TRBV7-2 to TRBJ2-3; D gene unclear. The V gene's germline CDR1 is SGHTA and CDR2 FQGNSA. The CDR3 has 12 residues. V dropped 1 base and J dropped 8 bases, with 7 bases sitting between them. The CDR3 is CASSLDYGTQYF. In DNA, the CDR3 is TGTGCCAGCAGCTTAGACTACGGTACGCAGTATTTT.

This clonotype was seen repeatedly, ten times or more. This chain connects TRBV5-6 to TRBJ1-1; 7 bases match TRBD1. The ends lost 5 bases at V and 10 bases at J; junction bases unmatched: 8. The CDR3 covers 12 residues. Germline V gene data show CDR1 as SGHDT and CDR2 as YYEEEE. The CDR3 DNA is TGTGCCAGCAGTATTGGGACAGCGGGAGCTTTCTTT. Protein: CASSIGTAGAFF.

This chain's CDR3 is CSARVRSSYEQYF. CDR3 nucleotide sequence: TGCAGTGCTAGAGTTAGGAGCTCCTACGAGCAGTACTTC. V gene TRBV20-1 combines with J gene TRBJ2-7; D gene unclear. Germline-derived CDR1 and CDR2 are DFQATT and SNEGSKA (reference sequence). Trimming cost V 1 base and J 0 bases, with 7 bases left between them. The CDR3 has 13 amino acids.

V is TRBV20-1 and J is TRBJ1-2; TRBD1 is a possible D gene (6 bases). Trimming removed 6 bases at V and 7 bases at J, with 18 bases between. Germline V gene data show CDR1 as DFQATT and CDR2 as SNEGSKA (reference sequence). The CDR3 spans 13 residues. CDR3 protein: CSAATRGVGGYTF. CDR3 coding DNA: TGCAGTGCCGCGACGAGGGGGGTTGGTGGCTACACCTTC.

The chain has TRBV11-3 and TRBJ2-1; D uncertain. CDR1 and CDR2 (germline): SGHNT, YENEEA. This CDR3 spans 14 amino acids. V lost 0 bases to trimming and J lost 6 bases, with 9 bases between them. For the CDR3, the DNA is TGTGCCAGCAGCTTAGATATGACGAGCAATGAGCAGTTCTTC. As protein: CASSLDMTSNEQFF.

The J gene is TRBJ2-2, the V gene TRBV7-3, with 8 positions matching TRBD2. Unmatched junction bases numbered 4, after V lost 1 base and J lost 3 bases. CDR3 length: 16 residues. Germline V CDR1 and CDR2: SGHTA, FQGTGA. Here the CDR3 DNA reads TGTGCCAGCAGCTTAAGCCCGGGAGGGTACACCGGGGAGCTGTTTTTT. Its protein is CASSLSPGGYTGELFF.

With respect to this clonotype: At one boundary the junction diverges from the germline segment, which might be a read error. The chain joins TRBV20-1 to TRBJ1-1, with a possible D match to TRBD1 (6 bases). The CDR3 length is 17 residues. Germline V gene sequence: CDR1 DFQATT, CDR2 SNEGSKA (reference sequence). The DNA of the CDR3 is TGCTGTGCTAGAGATGTCTTGGGGGGCGGGATGGACACTGAAGCTTTCTTT. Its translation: CCARDVLGGGMDTEAFF.

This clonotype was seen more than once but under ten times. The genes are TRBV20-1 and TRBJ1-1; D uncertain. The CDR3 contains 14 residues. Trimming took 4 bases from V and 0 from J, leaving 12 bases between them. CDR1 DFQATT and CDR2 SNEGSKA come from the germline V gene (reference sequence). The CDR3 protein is CSAKRDYMNTEAFF. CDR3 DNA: TGCAGTGCTAAGAGGGATTATATGAACACTGAAGCTTTCTTT.

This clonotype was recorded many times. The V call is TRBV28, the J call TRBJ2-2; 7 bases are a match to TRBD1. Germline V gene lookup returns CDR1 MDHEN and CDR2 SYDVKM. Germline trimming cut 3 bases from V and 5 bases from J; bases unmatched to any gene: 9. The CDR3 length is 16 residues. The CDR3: CASSLQNRGRTGELFF. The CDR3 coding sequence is TGTGCCAGCAGTTTGCAAAACAGGGGAAGGACCGGGGAGCTGTTTTTT.